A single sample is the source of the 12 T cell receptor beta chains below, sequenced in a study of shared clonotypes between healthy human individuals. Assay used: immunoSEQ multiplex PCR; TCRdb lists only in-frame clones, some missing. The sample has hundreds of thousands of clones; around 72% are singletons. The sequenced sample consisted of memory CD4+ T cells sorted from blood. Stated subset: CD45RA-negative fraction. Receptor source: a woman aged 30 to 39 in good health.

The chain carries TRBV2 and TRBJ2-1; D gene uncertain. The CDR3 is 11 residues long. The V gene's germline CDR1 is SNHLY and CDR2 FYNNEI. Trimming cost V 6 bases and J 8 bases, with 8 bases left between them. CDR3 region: CASSQSHEQFF. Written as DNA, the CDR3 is TGTGCCAGCAGCCAGAGCCATGAGCAGTTCTTC.

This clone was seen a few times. CDR3 nucleotide sequence: TGTGCCAGCAGTGGTCAGACAGGCAATACCGGGGAGCTGTTTTTT. Its translation: CASSGQTGNTGELFF. J is TRBJ2-2 and V is TRBV25-1; a possible D gene is TRBD1 (6 bases). The germline gives CDR1 MGHDK, CDR2 SYGVNS. The CDR3 covers 15 residues. V shed 4 bases and J shed 5 bases, with 14 bases lying between them.

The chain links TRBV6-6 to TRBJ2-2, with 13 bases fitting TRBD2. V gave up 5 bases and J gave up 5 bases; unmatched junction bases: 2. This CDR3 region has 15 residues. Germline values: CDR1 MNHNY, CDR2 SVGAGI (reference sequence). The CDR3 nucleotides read TGTGCCAGCAGTGGGGGACTAGCGGGGACCGGGGAGCTGTTTTTT. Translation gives CASSGGLAGTGELFF.

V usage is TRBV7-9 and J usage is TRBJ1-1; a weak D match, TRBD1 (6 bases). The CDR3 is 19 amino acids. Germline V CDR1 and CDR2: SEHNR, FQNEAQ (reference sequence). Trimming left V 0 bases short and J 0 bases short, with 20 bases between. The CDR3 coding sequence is TGTGCCAGCAGCTTAGCAAAGCTTACAGGGTCCCTCTTGAACACTGAAGCTTTCTTT. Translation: CASSLAKLTGSLLNTEAFF. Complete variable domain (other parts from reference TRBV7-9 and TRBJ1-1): DTGVSQNPRHKITKRGQNVTFRCDPISEHNRLYWYRQTLGQGPEFLTYFQNEAQLEKSRLLSDRFSAERPKGSFSTLEIQRTEQGDSAMYLCASSLAKLTGSLLNTEAFFGQGTRLTVV.

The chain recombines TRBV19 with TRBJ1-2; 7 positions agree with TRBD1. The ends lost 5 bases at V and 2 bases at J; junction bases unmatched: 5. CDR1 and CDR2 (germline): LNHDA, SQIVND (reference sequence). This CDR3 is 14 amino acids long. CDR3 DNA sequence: TGTGCCAGTAGTCCGGGACAGCCCAACTATGGCTACACCTTC. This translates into CASSPGQPNYGYTF.

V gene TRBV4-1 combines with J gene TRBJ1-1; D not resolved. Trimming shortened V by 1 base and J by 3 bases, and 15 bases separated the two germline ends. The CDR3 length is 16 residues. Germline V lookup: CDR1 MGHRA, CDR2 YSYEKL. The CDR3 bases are TGCGCCAGCAGCCAAGTATTAGGACCGACCGACACTGAAGCTTTCTTT. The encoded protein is CASSQVLGPTDTEAFF.

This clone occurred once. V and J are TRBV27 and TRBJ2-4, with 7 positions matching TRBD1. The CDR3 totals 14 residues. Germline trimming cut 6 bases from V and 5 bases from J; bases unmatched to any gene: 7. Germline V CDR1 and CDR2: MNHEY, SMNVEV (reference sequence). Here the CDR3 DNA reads TGTGCCAGCAGCCTTAGGGGGCGCGAAAACATTCAGTACTTC. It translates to CASSLRGRENIQYF.

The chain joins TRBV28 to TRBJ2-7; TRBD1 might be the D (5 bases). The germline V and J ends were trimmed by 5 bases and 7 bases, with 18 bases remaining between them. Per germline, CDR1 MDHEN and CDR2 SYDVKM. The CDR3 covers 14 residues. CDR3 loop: CASSESRVIKEQYF. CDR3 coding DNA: TGTGCCAGCAGTGAGAGCAGGGTTATCAAGGAGCAGTACTTC.

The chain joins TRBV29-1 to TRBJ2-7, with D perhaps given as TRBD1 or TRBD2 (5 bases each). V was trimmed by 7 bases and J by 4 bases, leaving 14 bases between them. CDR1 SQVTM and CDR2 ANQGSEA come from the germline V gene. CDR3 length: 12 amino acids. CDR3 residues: CSARDGGYEQYF. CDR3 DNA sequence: TGCAGCGCCCGGGACGGTGGGTACGAGCAGTACTTC.

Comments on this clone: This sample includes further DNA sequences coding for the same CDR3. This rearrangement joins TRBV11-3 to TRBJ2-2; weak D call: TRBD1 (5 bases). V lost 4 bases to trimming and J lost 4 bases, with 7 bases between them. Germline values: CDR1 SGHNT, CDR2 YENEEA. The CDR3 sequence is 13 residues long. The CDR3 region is CASSSRATGELFF. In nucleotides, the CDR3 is TGTGCCAGCAGCTCCAGGGCCACCGGGGAGCTGTTTTTT.

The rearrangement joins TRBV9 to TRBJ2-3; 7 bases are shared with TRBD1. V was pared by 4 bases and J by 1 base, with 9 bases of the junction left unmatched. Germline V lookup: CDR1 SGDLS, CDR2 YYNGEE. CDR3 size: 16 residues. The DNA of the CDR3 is TGTGCCAGCAGCACACTCACCGGGACAGGCACAGATACGCAGTATTTT. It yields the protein CASSTLTGTGTDTQYF.

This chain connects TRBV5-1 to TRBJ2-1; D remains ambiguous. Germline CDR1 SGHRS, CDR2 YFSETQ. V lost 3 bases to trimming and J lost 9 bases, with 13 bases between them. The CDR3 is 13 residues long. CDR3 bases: TGCGCCAGCAGCTCCTCTCAACCCGGTGAGCAGTTCTTC. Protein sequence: CASSSSQPGEQFF.